A single T cell receptor (beta chain) is shown here with its context. The data originate from a study of T cell changes during pregnancy in multiple sclerosis. Clones were sequenced by immunoSEQ multiplex PCR, and TCRdb holds only the in-frame ones, with some missing. Here the sample spans about 84,000 clones, 94% being singletons. Trimming took 5 bases from V and 0 from J, leaving 14 bases between them. Germline V gives CDR1 SGHNT, CDR2 YYREEE (reference sequence). This CDR3 is 15 amino acids long. The chain carries TRBV5-4 and TRBJ2-5; D is uncertain. The sample consisted of peripheral blood, taken in the third trimester of pregnancy. The receptor was derived from a female donor with multiple sclerosis, enrolled in a pregnancy study. The CDR3: CASSESQQYQETQYF. Written as DNA, the CDR3 is TGTGCCAGCAGTGAGAGCCAACAGTACCAAGAGACCCAGTACTTC.